These 23 T cell receptor beta chains were all obtained from the same sample, sequenced in a study of blood T cell repertoires in COVID-19. Repertoires were generated with immunoSEQ multiplex PCR, while TCRdb's copy carries only in-frame clones and drops some. Of about 97,000 clones in the sample, about 80% were seen once. The material sequenced was peripheral blood. The receptors stem from a human donor in a cohort sampled during active COVID-19.

DNA for the CDR3: TGTGCCTGGAGTAGGGGGGGCACCAGCTCTGGAAACACCATATATTTT. Residues: CAWSRGGTSSGNTIYF. The chain employs TRBV30 and TRBJ1-3; D is possibly TRBD1 (6 bases). Trimming stripped 2 bases from V and 0 bases from J, with 14 bases between. The CDR3 sequence is 16 residues long. Germline V gene sequence: CDR1 GTSNPN, CDR2 SVGIG (reference sequence).

The J gene is TRBJ2-4, the V gene TRBV4-3; TRBD1 might be the D (6 bases). Germline CDR1 reads LGHNA; CDR2 reads YSLEER. Trimming cost V 1 base and J 7 bases, with 11 bases left between them. This CDR3 is 14 amino acids long. In nucleotides, the CDR3 is TGCGCCAGCAGCCAAGCCGCCAGGGGCAACATTCAGTACTTC. It is translated as CASSQAARGNIQYF.

This clone was counted between two and nine times. This rearrangement joins TRBV19 to TRBJ2-3; D remains unclear. CDR3 size: 13 residues. Germline V gene data show CDR1 as LNHDA and CDR2 as SQIVND (reference sequence). The V gene lost 7 bases and the J gene lost 0 bases, with 8 bases spanning the gap. This CDR3 reads CASTDTSTDTQYF. The CDR3 nucleotides are TGTGCCAGTACCGACACGAGCACAGATACGCAGTATTTT.

The rearrangement uses TRBV4-3 and TRBJ2-3; the match to TRBD2 covers 7 bases. Germline assignment: CDR1 LGHNA and CDR2 YSLEER. The ends lost 0 bases at V and 6 bases at J; junction bases unmatched: 6. The CDR3 covers 15 residues. This chain's CDR3 is CASSQDWGGVDTQYF. CDR3 coding DNA: TGCGCCAGCAGCCAAGATTGGGGGGGGGTGGATACGCAGTATTTT.

The chain uses TRBV12-3 or TRBV12-4 and TRBJ2-7; the match to TRBD2 covers 8 bases. The CDR3 has 13 amino acids. The trim removed 5 bases at V and 3 bases at J, leaving 3 bases unmatched. The CDR3 DNA is TGTGCCAGCAGTAGCGGGGGTCTCTACGAGCAGTACTTC. It specifies CASSSGGLYEQYF.

The chain links TRBV27 to TRBJ2-5; D is unclear. The CDR3 consists of 13 residues. Germline V gene sequence: CDR1 MNHEY, CDR2 SMNVEV (reference sequence). Trimming stripped 5 bases from V and 7 bases from J, with 14 bases between. The CDR3 DNA is TGTGCCAGCAGTCCCTACGCGGCCGGGACCCAGTACTTC. This gives the protein CASSPYAAGTQYF.

The gene calls are TRBV5-5 and TRBJ1-1; D not certain. Germline lookup yields CDR1 SGHKS and CDR2 YYEKEE (reference sequence). The CDR3 consists of 13 residues. Deletions cut 7 bases from V and 0 bases from J, with 10 bases between. The chain's CDR3 is CASHTPLNTEAFF. The CDR3 DNA reads TGTGCCAGCCATACTCCCTTGAACACTGAAGCTTTCTTT.

With regard to this clone: The junction and the germline gene differ at one end; a read error may be behind it. The genes are TRBV5-4 and TRBJ2-1, with TRBD2 identical over 12 bases. This CDR3 spans 16 amino acids. Germline V lookup: CDR1 SGHNT, CDR2 YYREEE (reference sequence). This chain's CDR3 is CASTLGGLAGHNEQFF. CDR3 bases: TGTGCCAGCACCTTGGGCGGACTAGCGGGGCACAATGAGCAGTTCTTC.

CDR3 in DNA: TGTGCCAGCAGTGACCCACAGGGTAAGGATGGCTACACCTTC. Its translation: CASSDPQGKDGYTF. The genes are TRBV6-2 or TRBV6-3 and TRBJ1-2; D is perhaps TRBD1 (6 bases). The germline V gene encodes CDR1 MNHEY and CDR2 SVGEGT. The CDR3 runs to 14 residues. The V and J ends lost 5 bases and 6 bases respectively, with 16 bases between them.

The DNA for the CDR3 is TGTGCCAGTAGCAACCGACAGGGGGCGACTAACTATGGCTACACCTTC. Translated, it gives CASSNRQGATNYGYTF. The chain links TRBV19 to TRBJ1-2, with 10 bases that match TRBD1. The CDR3 is made up of 16 amino acids. The J segment lost 0 bases and the V segment lost 6 bases, leaving 7 bases of the junction unmatched. Germline V gene sequence: CDR1 LNHDA, CDR2 SQIVND (reference sequence). The whole variable domain, remainder taken from reference TRBV19 and TRBJ1-2, is DGGITQSPKYLFRKEGQNVTLSCEQNLNHDAMYWYRQDPGQGLRLIYYSQIVNDFQKGDIAEGYSVSREKKESFPLTVTSAQKNPTAFYLCASSNRQGATNYGYTFGSGTRLTVV.

V usage is TRBV6-2 or TRBV6-3 and J usage is TRBJ2-7, with 9 bases fitting TRBD1. V shed 0 bases and J 3 bases; nucleotides not matched to a gene: 3. The CDR3 spans 15 residues. Germline V gene sequence: CDR1 MNHEY, CDR2 SVGEGT. The CDR3 coding sequence is TGTGCCAGCAGTTACTCGGGACAGGGAGGCTACGAGCAGTACTTC. Protein: CASSYSGQGGYEQYF.

The chain has TRBV14 and TRBJ1-5, with 9 bases matching TRBD1. From germline, CDR1 is SGHDN and CDR2 FVKESK. J was trimmed by 9 bases and V by 5 bases; bases with no gene match: 14. There are 16 residues in the CDR3. The CDR3 nucleotides read TGTGCCAGCAGCTATCCCAGGACAGGGGACAGACCGCCCCAGCATTTT. Translated: CASSYPRTGDRPPQHF. Complete variable domain (other parts from reference TRBV14 and TRBJ1-5): EAGVTQFPSHSVIEKGQTVTLRCDPISGHDNLYWYRRVMGKEIKFLLHFVKESKQDESGMPNNRFLAERTGGTYSTLKVQPAELEDSGVYFCASSYPRTGDRPPQHFGDGTRLSIL.

The CDR3 nucleotides are TGTGCCAGCAGCCTAACACAGGGCAACGAGCAGTACTTC. This codes for CASSLTQGNEQYF. The chain joins TRBV7-2 to TRBJ2-7; weak D call: TRBD1 (6 bases). CDR1 is SGHTA, CDR2 FQGNSA, per germline. The ends were cut back, 5 bases at V and 5 bases at J, with 13 bases in the middle. The CDR3 sequence is 13 residues long.

CDR3 sequence (DNA): TGTGCCACCAGTGAAAAGGACAGGGAATATGGCTACACCTTC. Translating gives CATSEKDREYGYTF. V gene TRBV24-1 combines with J gene TRBJ1-2, with TRBD1 identical over 8 bases. This CDR3 contains 14 residues. Germline values: CDR1 KGHDR, CDR2 SFDVKD. With V trimmed by 4 bases and J by 5 bases, 5 bases remained unmatched.

V and J are TRBV4-3 and TRBJ1-2; tentative D call: TRBD1 (5 bases). The germline V gene has CDR1 LGHNA and CDR2 YSLEER. This CDR3 is 13 amino acids long. V lost 1 base and J lost 4, with 7 bases in between. CDR3 protein: CASSQVRGYGYTF. The CDR3 DNA reads TGCGCCAGCAGCCAAGTAAGGGGCTATGGCTACACCTTC.

V and J are TRBV14 and TRBJ2-5; TRBD1 might be the D (6 bases). V lost 4 bases and J 5 bases, leaving 11 bases between the germline ends. CDR1 SGHDN and CDR2 FVKESK come from the germline V gene. The CDR3 spans 13 residues. CDR3: CASSPGQIETQYF. The CDR3 DNA reads TGTGCCAGCAGCCCAGGACAGATTGAGACCCAGTACTTC. The whole variable domain, filled in from reference TRBV14 and TRBJ2-5, reads EAGVTQFPSHSVIEKGQTVTLRCDPISGHDNLYWYRRVMGKEIKFLLHFVKESKQDESGMPNNRFLAERTGGTYSTLKVQPAELEDSGVYFCASSPGQIETQYFGPGTRLLVL.

This rearrangement joins TRBV6-2 or TRBV6-3 to TRBJ1-5; TRBD1 agrees at 9 bases. V trimming: 5 bases; J trimming: 1 base; junction bases outside the gene matches: 6. The CDR3 is 16 residues long. Germline V gene lookup returns CDR1 MNHEY and CDR2 SVGEGT. In DNA form, the CDR3 reads TGTGCCAGCAGTGCGACAGGGGGGACAAGCAATCAGCCCCAGCATTTT. This encodes CASSATGGTSNQPQHF.

This clone was observed a handful of times. The chain joins TRBV2 to TRBJ2-1; D unresolved. The V gene's germline CDR1 is SNHLY and CDR2 FYNNEI. CDR3 length equals 14 residues. V lost 8 bases and J 0 bases, leaving 11 bases between the germline ends. The CDR3 region has the DNA TGTGCCAGCCGCCGGTTGAGCTCCTACAATGAGCAGTTCTTC. Amino acid sequence: CASRRLSSYNEQFF. Based on the CDR3 plus reference TRBV2 and TRBJ2-1, the full variable domain is EPEVTQTPSHQVTQMGQEVILRCVPISNHLYFYWYRQILGQKVEFLVSFYNNEISEKSEIFDDQFSVERPDGSNFTLKIRSTKLEDSAMYFCASRRLSSYNEQFFGPGTRLTVL.

This chain joins TRBV5-1 and TRBJ2-1; 7 positions agree with TRBD1. With V trimmed by 7 bases and J by 2 bases, 6 bases remained unmatched. Germline CDR1 is SGHRS and CDR2 is YFSETQ. CDR3 length: 14 amino acids. The CDR3 sequence is CASGSGTAYNEQFF. CDR3 DNA: TGCGCCAGCGGGTCCGGGACAGCCTACAATGAGCAGTTCTTC. The entire variable domain, with the rest obtained from reference TRBV5-1 and TRBJ2-1, is as follows: KAGVTQTPRYLIKTRGQQVTLSCSPISGHRSVSWYQQTPGQGLQFLFEYFSETQRNKGNFPGRFSGRQFSNSRSEMNVSTLELGDSALYLCASGSGTAYNEQFFGPGTRLTVL.

The gene calls are TRBV14 and TRBJ1-2, with D perhaps matching TRBD1 (5 bases). CDR1 and CDR2 (germline): SGHDN, FVKESK. V was cut by 0 bases and J by 8 bases, with 10 bases left in between. The CDR3 extends over 13 amino acids. The CDR3 is CASSQDRVGGYTF. CDR3 DNA: TGTGCCAGCAGCCAAGACAGGGTCGGCGGCTACACCTTC.

The chain links TRBV2 to TRBJ2-3; D is undetermined. V was shortened by 4 bases and J by 5 bases, with 4 bases between the two germline ends. This CDR3 spans 11 amino acids. Germline lookup yields CDR1 SNHLY and CDR2 FYNNEI. In nucleotides, the CDR3 is TGTGCCAGCAGTGCGGGAGATACGCAGTATTTT. Its protein is CASSAGDTQYF.

Concerning this clone itself: The junction departs from germline at one end; a sequencing error may be responsible. The chain links TRBV18 to TRBJ1-1, with no clear D. Germline V gene lookup returns CDR1 KGHSH and CDR2 LQKENI. CDR3 length: 12 amino acids. The CDR3, as DNA: TGTGCCAGCTCACCGGTTAACAGTGAAGCTTTCTTT. It specifies CASSPVNSEAFF.

The V and J genes are TRBV2 and TRBJ1-2; D not certain. The V gene lost 4 bases and the J gene lost 7 bases, with 13 bases spanning the gap. Per germline, CDR1 SNHLY and CDR2 FYNNEI. CDR3 size: 13 residues. DNA of the CDR3: TGTGCCAGCAGTGTCTTTGAGAGTTCTGGCTACACCTTC. Its translation: CASSVFESSGYTF.